Following are 15 T cell receptor beta chains from one sample sequenced in a study of blood T cell repertoires in COVID-19. The data were produced by immunoSEQ multiplex PCR, yet TCRdb's version contains in-frame clones alone and is incomplete. The repertoire includes over 25,000 clones, around 89% of them detected once, and roughly 4% sits in the top ten. Specimen: peripheral blood. These receptors all come from a human donor in a cohort sampled during active COVID-19.

The chain uses TRBV6-4 and TRBJ1-1; D unresolved. Germline V gene sequence: CDR1 MRHNA, CDR2 SNTAGT. V dropped 2 bases and J dropped 5 bases, with 9 bases sitting between them. The CDR3 covers 13 residues. Written as DNA, the CDR3 is TGTGCCAGCAGTGACGAGGCCGGGACTGAAGCTTTCTTT. Translating gives CASSDEAGTEAFF.

The V and J genes are TRBV4-2 and TRBJ1-5, with 8 bases aligning to TRBD1. V gave up 0 bases and J gave up 6 bases; unmatched junction bases: 4. Germline V gene data show CDR1 as LGHNA and CDR2 as YNFKEQ. The CDR3 length is 15 residues. The CDR3 DNA is TGTGCCAGCAGCCAAGATAACCAGGGGGCTCAGCCCCAGCATTTT. This translates into CASSQDNQGAQPQHF.

The CDR3 loop is CATSDPLAGESTDTQYF. CDR3 nucleotides: TGTGCCACCAGTGATCCTTTAGCGGGGGAGAGCACAGATACGCAGTATTTT. The chain uses TRBV24-1 and TRBJ2-3, with 9 positions matching TRBD2. CDR3 length: 17 amino acids. The germline V gene has CDR1 KGHDR and CDR2 SFDVKD. Trimming took 3 bases from V and 0 from J; bases not matched to a gene: 6.

The V gene is TRBV6-5, the J gene TRBJ1-5; unclear D gene. The CDR3 consists of 14 residues. V was shortened by 4 bases and J by 0 bases, with 7 bases between the two germline ends. Germline CDR1 and CDR2: MNHEY and SVGAGI. The CDR3 DNA is TGTGCCAGCAGTTCTTCCCTTAGCAATCAGCCCCAGCATTTT. Protein product: CASSSSLSNQPQHF.

V and J are TRBV6-5 and TRBJ1-5; D not resolved. Germline V lookup: CDR1 MNHEY, CDR2 SVGAGI. Trimming stripped 7 bases from V and 7 bases from J, with 14 bases between. The CDR3 loop spans 13 amino acids. The DNA of the CDR3 is TGTGCCAGCAAGACGGGAGGTCGGCAGCCCCAGCATTTT. Protein sequence: CASKTGGRQPQHF.

The chain is built from TRBV2 and TRBJ1-2; 8 bases agree with TRBD1. Germline loops: CDR1 SNHLY, CDR2 FYNNEI. CDR3 length equals 15 residues. The J segment lost 5 bases and the V segment lost 4 bases, leaving 9 bases of the junction unmatched. The CDR3 is CASSGAGGFRYGYTF. The CDR3 DNA sequence: TGTGCCAGCAGTGGGGCAGGGGGCTTCCGTTATGGCTACACCTTC. Using reference TRBV2 and TRBJ1-2 for the parts outside the CDR3, the full variable domain is EPEVTQTPSHQVTQMGQEVILRCVPISNHLYFYWYRQILGQKVEFLVSFYNNEISEKSEIFDDQFSVERPDGSNFTLKIRSTKLEDSAMYFCASSGAGGFRYGYTFGSGTRLTVV.

This chain connects TRBV27 to TRBJ1-2; possibly TRBD1 for D (6 bases). Trimming cost V 6 bases and J 8 bases, with 16 bases left between them. Germline CDR1 and CDR2: MNHEY and SMNVEV (reference sequence). This CDR3 is built from 13 residues. Here the CDR3 DNA reads TGTGCCAGCAGAAGAGTACAGGGTGCGGGCTACACCTTC. This codes for CASRRVQGAGYTF.

The chain joins TRBV9 to TRBJ2-5; TRBD2 matches at 7 bases. Germline CDR1 reads SGDLS; CDR2 reads YYNGEE. With V trimmed by 1 base and J by 5 bases, 5 bases remained unmatched. The CDR3 length is 14 residues. The CDR3 region has the DNA TGTGCCAGCAGCGTACGCGGGGGAGGGGAGACCCAGTACTTC. This encodes CASSVRGGGETQYF.

The CDR3 is CASSSEGVLRFF. For the CDR3, the DNA is TGTGCCAGCAGTTCAGAGGGGGTCCTGCGATTCTTC. The rearrangement joins TRBV28 to TRBJ2-1; a possible D gene is TRBD1 (6 bases). CDR1 is MDHEN and CDR2 is SYDVKM in the germline V gene. The CDR3 consists of 12 residues. The V and J ends lost 4 bases and 16 bases respectively, with 17 bases between them. Drawing the rest from reference TRBV28 and TRBJ2-1, the complete variable domain is DVKVTQSSRYLVKRTGEKVFLECVQDMDHENMFWYRQDPGLGLRLIYFSYDVKMKEKGDIPEGYSVSREKKERFSLILESASTNQTSMYLCASSSEGVLRFFGPGTRLTVL.

The rearrangement uses TRBV6-5 and TRBJ2-7; 8 bases align to TRBD1. Germline lookup yields CDR1 MNHEY and CDR2 SVGAGI. The CDR3 loop spans 14 amino acids. V was clipped by 7 bases and J by 7 bases; unmatched bases: 12. The CDR3, as DNA: TGTGCCAGCACCCAGGGGGCCGGTACGGGTGAGCAGTACTTC. Its translation is CASTQGAGTGEQYF.

The rearrangement joins TRBV19 to TRBJ1-3; no definite D call. The CDR3 loop spans 14 amino acids. Trimming took off 6 bases at V and 0 bases at J, with 9 bases between the two ends. Germline values: CDR1 LNHDA, CDR2 SQIVND (reference sequence). The CDR3 DNA sequence: TGTGCCAGTAGGGGCAGTCACTCTGGAAACACCATATATTTT. Translating it yields CASRGSHSGNTIYF.

This clone occurred once. The chain is built from TRBV5-1 and TRBJ2-1; tentative D call: TRBD1 (5 bases). V shed 5 bases and J shed 0 bases, with 12 bases lying between them. The CDR3 spans 15 residues. CDR1 and CDR2 from the germline V gene are SGHRS and YFSETQ. The CDR3, as DNA: TGCGCCAGCAGTCAGGGCCTCGGCTCCTACAATGAGCAGTTCTTC. Translation: CASSQGLGSYNEQFF. The full variable domain, rest sourced from reference TRBV5-1 and TRBJ2-1, is KAGVTQTPRYLIKTRGQQVTLSCSPISGHRSVSWYQQTPGQGLQFLFEYFSETQRNKGNFPGRFSGRQFSNSRSEMNVSTLELGDSALYLCASSQGLGSYNEQFFGPGTRLTVL.

The V gene is TRBV7-4, the J gene TRBJ1-6, with 8 bases lining up with TRBD1. This CDR3 region has 16 residues. CDR1 SGHVT and CDR2 SQSDAQ come from the germline V gene. J was trimmed by 10 bases and V by 4 bases; bases with no gene match: 12. The CDR3 DNA is TGTGCCAGCAGCTCTGTCCCCGACAGGGGCAGATCACCCCTCCACTTT. This sequence encodes CASSSVPDRGRSPLHF.

The CDR3 DNA follows: TGCGCCAGCAGCTTGCAGGGTGCCACTGGGGCCAACGTCCTGACTTTC. This sequence encodes CASSLQGATGANVLTF. The chain combines TRBV5-1 with TRBJ2-6, with a possible D match to TRBD1 (5 bases). Per germline, CDR1 SGHRS and CDR2 YFSETQ. The CDR3 extends over 16 amino acids. The ends were cut back, 1 base at V and 2 bases at J, with 10 bases in the middle.

This clone has just one count. The rearrangement joins TRBV7-9 to TRBJ1-1; no definite D call. This CDR3 is built from 13 residues. CDR1 SEHNR and CDR2 FQNEAQ come from the germline V gene (reference sequence). Trimming removed 5 bases at V and 1 base at J, with 8 bases between. The CDR3 here is CASSLQRNTEAFF. For the CDR3, the DNA is TGTGCCAGCAGCCTCCAGCGGAACACTGAAGCTTTCTTT.